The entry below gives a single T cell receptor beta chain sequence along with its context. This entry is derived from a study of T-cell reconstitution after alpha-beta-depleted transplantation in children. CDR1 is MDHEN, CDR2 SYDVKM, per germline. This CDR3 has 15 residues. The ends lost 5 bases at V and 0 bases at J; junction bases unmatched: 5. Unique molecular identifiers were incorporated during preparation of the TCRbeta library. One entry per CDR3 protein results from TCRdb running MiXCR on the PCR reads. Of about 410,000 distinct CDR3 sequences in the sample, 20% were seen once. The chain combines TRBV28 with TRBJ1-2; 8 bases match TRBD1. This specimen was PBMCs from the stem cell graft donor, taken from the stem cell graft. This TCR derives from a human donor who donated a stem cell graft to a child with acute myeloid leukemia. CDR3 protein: CASSPLDRANYGYTF. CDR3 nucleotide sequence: TGTGCCAGCAGTCCGTTGGACAGGGCTAACTATGGCTACACCTTC.